These 14 T cell receptor beta chains came from one sample sequenced in a study of cytomegalovirus exposure and HLA in healthy donors. The PCR contained 60 Vbeta and 13 Jbeta primers. Here immunoSEQ multiplex PCR was the method, and the copy in TCRdb shows in-frame clones only, minus some. Found here are about 63,000 clones, around 91% of them singletons; the top ten hold about 12%. The source material was PBMCs. The receptor source for this set is a woman in her 30s in good health and CMV-seropositive.

The chain has TRBV25-1 and TRBJ2-7; possibly TRBD1 for D (6 bases). In germline, CDR1 is MGHDK, CDR2 SYGVNS. This CDR3 is 15 amino acids long. V gave up 4 bases and J gave up 6 bases, with 19 bases separating them. The CDR3 sequence: CASSGGQPASTEQYF. DNA of the CDR3: TGTGCCAGCAGTGGAGGACAGCCGGCCTCCACCGAGCAGTACTTC.

In nucleotides, the CDR3 is TGTGCCAGCACTTGGGGGCCGAACGAGCAGTACTTC. It codes for CASTWGPNEQYF. The V and J genes are TRBV2 and TRBJ2-7; TRBD1 is a possible D gene (6 bases). Germline V gives CDR1 SNHLY, CDR2 FYNNEI. V was shortened by 7 bases and J by 5 bases, with 12 bases between the two germline ends. The CDR3 spans 12 residues.

The chain combines TRBV7-9 with TRBJ2-3, with D unresolved. The CDR3 has 13 amino acids. The germline V and J ends were trimmed by 4 bases and 1 base, with 6 bases remaining between them. Germline V CDR1 and CDR2: SEHNR, FQNEAQ (reference sequence). CDR3 sequence: CASSYQGTDTQYF. The DNA for the CDR3 is TGTGCCAGCAGCTATCAGGGCACAGATACGCAGTATTTT. Full variable domain (missing parts from reference TRBV7-9 and TRBJ2-3): DTGVSQNPRHKITKRGQNVTFRCDPISEHNRLYWYRQTLGQGPEFLTYFQNEAQLEKSRLLSDRFSAERPKGSFSTLEIQRTEQGDSAMYLCASSYQGTDTQYFGPGTRLTVL.

The chain employs TRBV27 and TRBJ2-5; possibly TRBD2 for D (5 bases). Gene TRBJ2-7 matches the end of the DNA better, so the J call may be wrong. CDR3 size: 13 residues. Germline CDR1 and CDR2: MNHEY and SMNVEV (reference sequence). The CDR3 DNA follows: TGTGCCAGCAGTCTCCGGAGGAAAGGCGAGCAGTACTTC. It specifies CASSLRRKGEQYF.

The chain combines TRBV2 with TRBJ2-2; 7 bases map to TRBD1. The germline V gene encodes CDR1 SNHLY and CDR2 FYNNEI. The CDR3 is made up of 14 amino acids. J gave up 5 bases and V 7 bases, and 7 bases lay outside the gene matches. CDR3 DNA: TGTGCCAGCAATTGGGACAGTCAAACCGGGGAGCTGTTTTTT. Translation: CASNWDSQTGELFF.

The chain joins TRBV14 to TRBJ1-4; the D is unclear. This CDR3 contains 14 residues. The V gene's germline CDR1 is SGHDN and CDR2 FVKESK. V shed 1 base and J shed 7 bases, with 10 bases lying between them. CDR3 DNA sequence: TGTGCCAGCAGCCAAGGGAGGTCTGGTGAAAAACTGTTTTTT. Translated: CASSQGRSGEKLFF.

The V gene is TRBV5-1, the J gene TRBJ2-2, with D tentatively TRBD2 (5 bases). CDR1 is SGHRS and CDR2 is YFSETQ in the germline V gene. With 0 bases removed from V and 7 bases from J, the gap between germline ends came to 10 bases. The CDR3 is 14 amino acids. As DNA, the CDR3 is TGCGCCAGCAGCTTGGATACTAGTGACGGGGAGCTGTTTTTT. Amino acid sequence: CASSLDTSDGELFF.

The chain recombines TRBV7-8 with TRBJ1-2; 7 positions agree with TRBD1. CDR3 size: 13 residues. J gave up 4 bases and V 5 bases, and 4 bases lay outside the gene matches. In germline, CDR1 is SGHVS, CDR2 FQNEAQ. The CDR3 protein is CASSMGQFYGYTF. As DNA, the CDR3 is TGTGCCAGCAGCATGGGACAGTTCTATGGCTACACCTTC.

This clone was seen just once. The chain links TRBV5-1 to TRBJ2-1, with 9 bases that match TRBD2. The length of the CDR3 is 19 residues. Germline V lookup: CDR1 SGHRS, CDR2 YFSETQ. Unmatched junction bases numbered 12, after V lost 2 bases and J lost 0 bases. The CDR3 loop reads CASSFTSQRGARSYNEQFF. DNA for the CDR3: TGCGCCAGCAGCTTCACTAGCCAGCGGGGGGCACGCTCCTACAATGAGCAGTTCTTC.

The J gene is TRBJ2-1, the V gene TRBV7-2, with a possible D match to TRBD2 (6 bases). Germline V lookup: CDR1 SGHTA, CDR2 FQGNSA. The CDR3 sequence is 16 residues long. With 4 bases removed from V and 6 bases from J, the gap between germline ends came to 19 bases. CDR3 loop: CASSSPQREQSNEQFF. The CDR3 DNA reads as TGTGCCAGCAGCTCCCCGCAACGGGAGCAATCCAATGAGCAGTTCTTC.

This chain joins TRBV6-5 and TRBJ1-6; D is perhaps TRBD1 (6 bases). Trimming removed 6 bases at V and 7 bases at J, with 13 bases between. The CDR3 totals 14 residues. Germline CDR1 reads MNHEY; CDR2 reads SVGAGI. Written as DNA, the CDR3 is TGTGCCAGCAGAACAGGGTCGACGAATTCACCCCTCCACTTT. Residues: CASRTGSTNSPLHF.

This sequence joins TRBV27 and TRBJ1-3; D gene uncertain. Trimming removed 7 bases at V and 5 bases at J, with 9 bases between. Looked up from germline, CDR1 is MNHEY and CDR2 is SMNVEV (reference sequence). The CDR3 extends over 12 amino acids. CDR3 sequence (DNA): TGTGCCAGCACCCAGAAACGAAACACCATATATTTT. Protein: CASTQKRNTIYF.

The gene calls are TRBV28 and TRBJ2-3; 9 bases align to TRBD2. The CDR3 runs 18 residues. V trimming: 4 bases; J trimming: 3 bases; junction bases outside the gene matches: 14. Per germline, CDR1 MDHEN and CDR2 SYDVKM. The DNA for the CDR3 is TGTGCCAGCAGTTCCTCTCCTCTAGCGGGATTCTTGACAGATACGCAGTATTTT. Translating it yields CASSSSPLAGFLTDTQYF.

The chain is built from TRBV2 and TRBJ2-1, with D possibly TRBD2 on 6 matching bases. This CDR3 is 14 amino acids long. V was cut by 2 bases and J by 4 bases, with 9 bases left in between. CDR1 SNHLY and CDR2 FYNNEI come from the germline V gene. The DNA for the CDR3 is TGTGCCAGCAGTGAAAATAGCGGTTACAATGAGCAGTTCTTC. Residues: CASSENSGYNEQFF.